This T cell receptor beta chain was retrieved from a study of blood T cells in healthy people across ages. With a J-beta primer mix and a sample-barcoded 5' primer, a second PCR ran roughly 6 to 11 cycles. MiXCR, applied by TCRdb to the 5' RACE reads, yields one record per CDR3 protein. The table lists about 1.1 million distinct CDR3 sequences, 35% to 40% of them singletons, with around 13% in the top ten. Only a few counts were recorded for this clonotype. Antigen specificity is unknown. Between the trimmed V and J ends, which lost 1 base and 5 bases, there was a span of 16 bases. The CDR3 is made up of 16 amino acids. Germline CDR1 and CDR2: SGHVS and FQNEAQ. Findings and caveats of the study: Long-lived and aged donors differed, with more naive CD4+ cells and higher diversity in the long-lived. CMV infection status of these donors was not known.

V is TRBV7-8 and J is TRBJ2-3, with D uncertain. The sequenced material came from blood. This TCR was recovered from a young man in good health. CDR3 region: CASSLGAASRRDTQYF. The DNA for the CDR3 is TGTGCCAGCAGCTTAGGGGCAGCGTCTAGGAGAGATACGCAGTATTTT.